This is a list of T cell receptor beta chains from one sample in a study of T cells in Graves' hyperthyroidism and ophthalmopathy. Each CDR3 protein gets one entry after TCRdb re-called the multiplex PCR reads with MiXCR. In the table there are about 480,000 distinct CDR3 sequences, around a quarter of which are singletons. The sequenced material came from blood. Every receptor here comes from a woman aged 30 to 39 with Graves' ophthalmopathy. Both conserved end residues are part of each CDR3. D genes are given only for firm matches. Clone size, where shown, is once, few, many, or a class for clones that have expanded.

V	J	length	D	size	CDR3	DNA
TRBV4-1	TRBJ2-7	15	-	few	CASSPHFRGRREQYF	TGCGCCAGCAGCCCCCACTTTCGGGGTCGGAGAGAGCAGTACTTC
TRBV15	TRBJ1-1	15	-	few	CATSRDLAGRREAFF	TGTGCCACCAGCAGAGATTTAGCCGGGAGGAGGGAAGCTTTCTTT
TRBV6-1	TRBJ2-7	14	-	few	CASTAAPTSYEQYF	TGTGCCAGCACCGCCGCACCCACATCCTACGAGCAGTACTTC
TRBV5-1	TRBJ1-1	12	-	many	CASSIQSTEAFF	TGCGCCAGCAGCATCCAGAGCACTGAAGCTTTCTTT
TRBV4-1	TRBJ2-5	16	-	-	CASSQVGPGSQETKYF	-
TRBV30	TRBJ1-2	14	-	few	CAWRGHRVNYGYTF	TGTGCCTGGAGGGGACATCGAGTTAACTATGGCTACACCTTC
TRBV6-1	TRBJ2-5	17	TRBD2	once	CASRRRLAGGPRETQYF	TGTGCCAGCAGGCGTAGACTAGCGGGAGGCCCTAGAGAGACCCAGTACTTC
TRBV6-5	TRBJ1-1	16	-	many	CASSYSLGRTNTEAFF	TGTGCCAGCAGTTACTCCTTAGGACGGACGAACACTGAAGCTTTCTTT
TRBV4-2	TRBJ1-1	15	-	many	CASSQGTVENTEAFF	TGTGCCAGCAGCCAAGGGACGGTGGAGAACACTGAAGCTTTCTTT
TRBV11-1	TRBJ1-5	18	TRBD1	few	CASSLASFGQGAGQPQHF	TGTGCCAGCAGCTTAGCATCCTTTGGACAGGGGGCCGGGCAGCCCCAGCATTTT
TRBV6-2/TRBV6-3	TRBJ1-1	18	-	many	CASSYAQQMGRVNTEAFF	TGTGCCAGCAGTTACGCCCAACAGATGGGGAGGGTGAACACTGAAGCTTTCTTT
TRBV7-9	TRBJ1-3	15	TRBD1	-	CASSAETGGGNTIYF	TGTGCCAGCAGCGCCGAGACAGGGGGTGGAAACACCATATATTTT
TRBV12-3/TRBV12-4	TRBJ2-5	15	TRBD1	few	CASSLGQGRSETQYF	TGTGCCAGCAGTTTGGGACAGGGGAGATCGGAGACCCAGTACTTC
TRBV20-1	TRBJ1-5	13	TRBD1	many	CSARKQGDQPQHF	TGCAGTGCTAGGAAACAGGGGGATCAGCCCCAGCATTTT
TRBV20-1	TRBJ1-3	13	-	many	CSASFRGENTIYF	TGCAGTGCTAGCTTCAGGGGCGAAAACACCATATATTTT
TRBV7-2	TRBJ2-5	15	-	-	CAISPGGGTEETQYF	TGTGCCATCAGCCCCGGGGGGGGGACAGAAGAGACCCAGTACTTC
TRBV10-1	TRBJ2-5	13	-	-	CASSEGSLETQYF	TGCGCCAGCAGTGAGGGTAGCTTGGAGACCCAGTACTTC
TRBV25-1	TRBJ1-1	15	-	many	CASSDGQGGNTEAFF	TGTGCCAGCAGTGACGGGCAGGGAGGGAACACTGAAGCTTTCTTT
TRBV10-3	TRBJ1-2	13	-	-	CAISPVPQGGNTF	TGTGCCATCAGTCCAGTACCACAGGGTGGGAACACCTTC
TRBV12-3/TRBV12-4	TRBJ1-1	16	TRBD1	many	CASSSAPGTGNTEAFF	TGTGCCAGCAGTTCCGCACCCGGGACAGGGAACACTGAAGCTTTCTTT
TRBV13	TRBJ1-1	15	TRBD1	-	CASSRRGTGRTEAFF	TGTGCCAGCAGCCGTAGAGGGACAGGAAGGACTGAAGCTTTCTTT
TRBV20-1	TRBJ2-7	16	TRBD2	-	CSAREWREDPGYEQYF	TGCAGTGCTAGAGAATGGCGGGAGGACCCAGGCTACGAGCAGTACTTC
TRBV6-2/TRBV6-3	TRBJ1-2	14	-	-	CASTIRVGGYGYTF	TGTGCCAGCACCATCCGAGTGGGGGGCTATGGCTACACCTTC
TRBV18	TRBJ2-7	14	-	many	CASSPVRQDYEQYF	TGTGCCAGCTCACCAGTCCGACAGGACTACGAGCAGTACTTC
TRBV2	TRBJ1-6	15	-	many	CASSGGSSYNSPLHF	TGTGCCAGCAGTGGAGGAAGCTCCTATAATTCACCCCTCCACTTT
TRBV20-1	TRBJ1-1	15	-	-	CSASKGSFMNTEAFF	TGCAGTGCTAGTAAGGGCAGCTTTATGAACACTGAAGCTTTCTTT
TRBV7-9	TRBJ2-7	13	-	many	CASSLVKADEQYF	TGTGCCAGCAGCTTGGTTAAGGCAGACGAGCAGTACTTC
TRBV20-1	TRBJ1-5	15	TRBD1	many	CSAVFGQAGNQPQHF	TGCAGTGCCGTATTCGGACAGGCGGGCAATCAGCCCCAGCATTTT
TRBV12-3/TRBV12-4	TRBJ2-2	14	-	-	CASTPEGLSGELFF	TGTGCCAGCACCCCTGAGGGTCTGTCAGGGGAGCTGTTTTTT
TRBV18	TRBJ1-1	12	-	many	CASSPSLGEAFF	TGTGCCAGCTCACCATCTCTCGGGGAAGCTTTCTTT
TRBV28	TRBJ1-1	14	-	many	CASRRDVMNTEAFF	TGTGCCAGCAGACGGGACGTCATGAACACTGAAGCTTTCTTT
TRBV6-5	TRBJ1-1	14	TRBD1	many	CASSYGTERAEAFF	TGTGCCAGCAGTTACGGGACAGAGAGGGCTGAAGCTTTCTTT
TRBV24-1	TRBJ1-1	15	TRBD1	many	CATSDPRTGRTEAFF	TGTGCCACCAGTGATCCGCGGACAGGCCGGACTGAAGCTTTCTTT
TRBV20-1	TRBJ1-2	13	-	many	CSAGNRQTYGYTF	TGCAGTGCTGGTAACCGACAGACCTATGGCTACACCTTC
TRBV12-3/TRBV12-4	TRBJ2-5	15	TRBD2	-	CASSLGTSGEETQYF	TGTGCCAGCAGCCTTGGGACTAGCGGTGAAGAGACCCAGTACTTC
TRBV29-1	TRBJ1-5	15	-	many	CSVGDGEYSNQPQHF	TGCAGCGTTGGAGATGGAGAATATAGCAATCAGCCCCAGCATTTT
TRBV12-3/TRBV12-4	TRBJ2-7	14	-	many	CASSLFGDSYEQYF	TGTGCCAGCAGTTTATTCGGTGACTCCTACGAGCAGTACTTC
TRBV5-4	TRBJ1-1	15	TRBD1	-	CASSASRTGKTEAFF	TGTGCCAGCAGCGCCTCTAGGACAGGGAAAACTGAAGCTTTCTTT
TRBV2	TRBJ2-5	18	TRBD1	many	CASSEPRQGSLRQETQYF	TGTGCCAGCAGTGAACCCAGACAGGGGTCCCTTAGACAAGAGACCCAGTACTTC
TRBV11-1	TRBJ2-2	14	-	many	CASSLPRLTGELFF	TGTGCCAGCAGCTTACCCAGGTTAACCGGGGAGCTGTTTTTT
TRBV12-3/TRBV12-4	TRBJ2-7	13	-	many	CASSFVRSYEQYF	TGTGCCAGCAGTTTTGTCAGGTCCTACGAGCAGTACTTC
TRBV20-1	TRBJ1-3	16	-	many	CSARVSEHGSRNTIYF	TGCAGTGCTAGAGTCTCCGAACATGGCTCTAGAAACACCATATATTTT
TRBV6-1	TRBJ1-1	15	-	many	CASSEGSTQRPEAFF	TGTGCCAGCAGTGAAGGATCTACACAGCGACCTGAAGCTTTCTTT
TRBV12-3/TRBV12-4	TRBJ2-7	12	TRBD2	-	CASGTSLGEQYF	TGTGCCAGCGGGACTAGTTTGGGCGAGCAGTACTTC
TRBV6-1	TRBJ1-5	14	TRBD1	few	CASSEWDRAQPQHF	TGTGCCAGCAGTGAGTGGGACAGGGCTCAGCCCCAGCATTTT
TRBV9	TRBJ1-2	14	-	many	CASSTPTGHNGYTF	TGTGCCAGCAGCACTCCAACAGGGCACAATGGCTACACCTTC
TRBV6-1	TRBJ2-7	13	-	many	CASGSRGLYEQYF	TGTGCCAGCGGGTCCCGGGGGTTGTACGAGCAGTACTTC
TRBV19	TRBJ1-1	15	-	-	CASSLTGRGNTEAFF	TGTGCCAGTAGCTTAACAGGGAGGGGGAACACTGAAGCTTTCTTT